Described below is a single T cell receptor (beta chain) sequence and its context. Its antigen specificity is not known. No per-base quality is available; no much larger clone lies one base away. Each collaborating institution followed its own protocols to collect whole blood in K2EDTA tubes. For TCRbeta analysis, collaborator samples were shipped as frozen whole blood, as isolated PBMCs, or as DNA extracted from either sample type. TCRbeta CDR3 regions were amplified from genomic DNA using the immunoSEQ Assay, a bias-controlled multiplex PCR. The paper's processing steps were these. The number of nucleated cells in each sample was estimated by amplification of reference gene primers within the assay. To quantify the absolute abundance of each unique TCRbeta CDR3 rearrangement, sequence reads were collapsed and filtered. For each sample, productive Simpson clonality was calculated as the square root of Simpson's diversity index over productive rearrangements. Here the immuneACCESS table is served through TCRdb, limited to in-frame sequences with V and J called. Missing clones are a known gap in these copies; in checked studies unresolved V genes cover under half, and the rest lacks a known reason. For V, J and clone size, that table is used; D and trimming come from the DNA. This sample gives about 110,000 clones in total; nearly 90% of them show up just once. The ten top clones hold 4.8% of the sample.

A distance of 19 bases separates the germline ends of V and J, which lose 4 bases and 0 bases respectively. Counted from cysteine to phenylalanine, this CDR3 has 17 amino acids. Only the CDR3 DNA is retained, 51 bases long and in frame from the first base. The germline V gene supplies CDR1 SGHTA and CDR2 FQGNSA. The sample is drawn from a study of blood T cell repertoires in COVID-19 (dated by TCRdb to 2020 to 2021). Regarding the complete study: Samples from collaborators originated in the United States, Italy and Spain and spanned both the acute and convalescent phases of COVID-19. Samples came from the ongoing ImmuneRACE study (first 160 participants) plus 1,254 subjects from 6 global collaborators. Where available, HLA class I and class II types were obtained from metadata supplied by the sample provider rather than from assay-based typing. Sample metadata almost always included a de-identified subject ID, COVID-19 status, age in years and sex. The prospective study material was composed of cDNA or gDNA derived from T cells, B-cell-depleted T cells, or PBMCs. The repertoires were released in a freely available public database intended as a resource for research on the immune response to SARS-CoV-2. The dataset comprised deeply sampled blood TCRbeta repertoires from subjects exposed to, actively infected with, or recovered from COVID-19.

Findings and caveats that apply to the study as a whole: How much clinical and demographic metadata was included differed by source and by participant, and the metadata was provided uncurated.

The V gene is TRBV7-2 and the J gene is TRBJ2-7, and the D gene may be TRBD2, 6 bases matching. The sequence was obtained from a human donor in a cohort sampled during active COVID-19. The sequenced material came from peripheral blood. The sequence in DNA is TGTGCCAGCAGCTCCCAAGTGGGACTCCTGAGCTCCTACGAGCAGTACTTC. Translation gives CASSSQVGLLSSYEQYF. The CDR3 plus the reference TRBV7-2 and TRBJ2-7 genes for the other parts give the full variable domain: GAGVSQSPSNKVTEKGKDVELRCDPISGHTALYWYRQSLGQGLEFLIYFQGNSAPDKSGLPSDRFSAERTGGSVSTLTIQRTQQEDSAVYLCASSSQVGLLSSYEQYFGPGTRLTVT.